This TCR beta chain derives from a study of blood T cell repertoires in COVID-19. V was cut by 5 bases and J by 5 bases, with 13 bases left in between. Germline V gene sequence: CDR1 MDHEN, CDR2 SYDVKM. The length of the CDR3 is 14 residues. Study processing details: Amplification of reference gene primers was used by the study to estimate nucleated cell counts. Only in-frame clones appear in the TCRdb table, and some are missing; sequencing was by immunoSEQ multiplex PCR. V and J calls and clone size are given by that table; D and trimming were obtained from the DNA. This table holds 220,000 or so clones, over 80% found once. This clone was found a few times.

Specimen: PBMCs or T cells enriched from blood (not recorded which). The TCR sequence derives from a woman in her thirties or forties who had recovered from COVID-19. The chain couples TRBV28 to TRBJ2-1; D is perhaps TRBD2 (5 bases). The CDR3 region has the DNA TGTGCCAGCAGTGACTACACCATGAACAATGAGCAGTTCTTC. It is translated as CASSDYTMNNEQFF.